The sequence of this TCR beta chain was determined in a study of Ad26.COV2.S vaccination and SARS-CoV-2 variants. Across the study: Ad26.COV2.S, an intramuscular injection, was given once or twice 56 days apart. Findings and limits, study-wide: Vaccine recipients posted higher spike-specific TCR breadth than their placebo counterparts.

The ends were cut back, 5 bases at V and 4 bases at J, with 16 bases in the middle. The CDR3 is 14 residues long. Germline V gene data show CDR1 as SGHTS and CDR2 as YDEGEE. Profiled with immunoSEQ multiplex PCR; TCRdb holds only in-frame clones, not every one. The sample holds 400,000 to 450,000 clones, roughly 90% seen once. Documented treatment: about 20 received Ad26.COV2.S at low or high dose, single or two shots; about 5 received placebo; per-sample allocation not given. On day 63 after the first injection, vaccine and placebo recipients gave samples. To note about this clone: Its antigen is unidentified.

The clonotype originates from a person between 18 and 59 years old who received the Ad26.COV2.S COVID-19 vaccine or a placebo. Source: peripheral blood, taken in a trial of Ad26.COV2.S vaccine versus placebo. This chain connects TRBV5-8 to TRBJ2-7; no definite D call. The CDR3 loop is CASSYGPTDYEQYF. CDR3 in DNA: TGTGCCAGCAGTTACGGACCGACGGATTACGAGCAGTACTTC.